This T cell receptor beta chain was identified during a study of OX40 agonist ivuxolimab in advanced cancers. About the research overall: Partial response was recorded in three patients: one hepatocellular carcinoma and two cutaneous melanoma cases.

Notes on this clone: The target antigen is unknown.

Study-wide points: At 0.1 to 3.0 mg/kg and by week 6, clonal expansion occurred in CD4+ and CD8+ blood T cells. Some of the lowest clonal expansion was seen in partial responders at 0.1-3.0 mg/kg. Determination of antigen specificity was not performed for the expanded peripheral T cells.

Here immunoSEQ multiplex PCR was the method, and the copy in TCRdb shows in-frame clones only, minus some. The profile covers approximately 22,000 clones, with 75% to 90% appearing a single time and roughly 25% taken by the ten largest. The source of this sequence is an adult with an advanced solid tumor such as melanoma, head and neck, liver or kidney cancer. The sample in question was CD4+ or CD8+ T cells sorted from blood, obtained in a trial of the OX40 agonist ivuxolimab.

The CDR3 is CASSFRGFEQYF. In DNA, the CDR3 is TGTGCCAGCAGCTTTAGAGGGTTCGAGCAGTACTTC. The chain joins TRBV7-9 to TRBJ2-7; perhaps TRBD2 as D (5 bases). The V end was cut by 3 bases, the J end by 6 bases, with 9 bases between. The CDR3 contains 12 residues. The germline V gene encodes CDR1 SEHNR and CDR2 FQNEAQ (reference sequence).